This TCR beta chain was profiled in a study of blood T cell repertoires in COVID-19. Overall study: Researchers got acute and convalescent COVID-19 samples from the United States, Italy and Spain.

Study processing details: Estimation of nucleated cell counts was performed using reference gene primer amplification. Sequencing was performed with immunoSEQ multiplex PCR; in TCRdb, only in-frame clones are kept and a portion is missing. From that table come the V and J calls and clone size; the DNA was used to work out D and trimming. The sample lists about 260,000 clones; about 85% were seen once. Germline CDR1 and CDR2: KGHSH and LQKENI. V lost 3 bases and J lost 3, with 8 bases in between. This CDR3 spans 13 amino acids. Turning to this clone: Different DNA sequences within this sample yield the same CDR3.

The material sequenced was peripheral blood. The TCR sequence derives from a man in his late teens or twenties with active or convalescent COVID-19. The chain uses TRBV18 and TRBJ1-1; D remains ambiguous. CDR3 coding DNA: TGTGCCAGCTCACCGGGCACCGACACTGAAGCTTTCTTT. Its translation is CASSPGTDTEAFF.